A single sample gave rise to the 9 T cell receptor beta chains below, sequenced in a study of blood T cell repertoires in COVID-19. TCRdb keeps only in-frame clones here, not all; method: immunoSEQ multiplex PCR. The table has about 160,000 clones, 80% to 90% seen once. The specimen sequenced was peripheral blood. The receptors were sampled from a woman in her 70s with COVID-19, enrolled during active disease.

J is TRBJ1-5 and V is TRBV23-1, with unresolved D. TRBV23-1 is recorded as an ORF, its role being uncertain. The CDR3 runs to 12 residues. The V gene lost 7 bases and the J gene lost 6 bases, with 10 bases spanning the gap. The CDR3 sequence is CASTYEAQPQHF. The CDR3 coding sequence is TGCGCCAGCACCTATGAGGCTCAGCCCCAGCATTTT.

This sequence joins TRBV5-6 and TRBJ2-3, with D possibly TRBD1 on 6 matching bases. The CDR3 runs 18 residues. The V gene's germline CDR1 is SGHDT and CDR2 YYEEEE. The V gene lost 1 base and the J gene lost 1 base, with 19 bases spanning the gap. CDR3 in amino acids: CASSLMGAGGRRTDTQYF. The CDR3 nucleotides read TGTGCCAGCAGCTTGATGGGGGCCGGAGGACGACGCACAGATACGCAGTATTTT. The full variable domain, with the rest looked up from reference TRBV5-6 and TRBJ2-3, is DAGVTQSPTHLIKTRGQQVTLRCSPKSGHDTVSWYQQALGQGPQFIFQYYEEEERQRGNFPDRFSGHQFPNYSSELNVNALLLGDSALYLCASSLMGAGGRRTDTQYFGPGTRLTVL.

There are a few counts of this clone. The chain has TRBV7-8 and TRBJ1-2, with a weak D call TRBD1 (6 bases). Germline V gives CDR1 SGHVS, CDR2 FQNEAQ. The CDR3 is 14 amino acids. V lost 1 base, J lost 6 bases, and 12 bases lay in between. In nucleotides, the CDR3 is TGTGCCAGCAGCTTAGGGGGCAGGGGAGATGGCTACACCTTC. It codes for CASSLGGRGDGYTF.

This chain links TRBV19 with TRBJ1-5; 8 nucleotides align to TRBD1. J lost 2 bases, V lost 2 bases, and 5 bases had no gene match. The CDR3 has 16 residues. Germline-derived CDR1 and CDR2 are LNHDA and SQIVND (reference sequence). The CDR3 spells CASSINRGSRNQPQHF. CDR3 DNA: TGTGCCAGTAGTATAAACAGGGGGTCCCGCAATCAGCCCCAGCATTTT.

This chain connects TRBV27 to TRBJ1-5; D gene uncertain. CDR1 and CDR2 (germline): MNHEY, SMNVEV (reference sequence). With 5 bases removed from V and 5 bases from J, the gap between germline ends came to 13 bases. CDR3 length: 14 amino acids. The CDR3, as DNA: TGTGCCAGCAGTCCCCGAGAGGGCGATCAGCCCCAGCATTTT. It encodes CASSPREGDQPQHF.

V and J are TRBV24-1 and TRBJ2-2; D not resolved. Germline V gene data show CDR1 as KGHDR and CDR2 as SFDVKD. The CDR3 runs to 11 residues. Trimming took 7 bases from V and 3 from J, leaving 2 bases between them. CDR3 DNA sequence: TGTGCCACCAGCTACACCGGGGAGCTGTTTTTT. This encodes CATSYTGELFF.

The V call is TRBV3-1 (or the pseudogene TRBV3-2), the J call TRBJ1-1; D is perhaps TRBD1 (5 bases). In germline, CDR1 is LGHDT, CDR2 YNNKEL (reference sequence). V shed 5 bases and J shed 3 bases, with 19 bases lying between them. This CDR3 has 16 residues. CDR3 DNA sequence: TGTGCCAGCAGCATGACCCATTCCGGGGGGGACACTGAAGCTTTCTTT. Residues: CASSMTHSGGDTEAFF.

The V and J genes are TRBV9 and TRBJ1-4; perhaps TRBD1 as D (5 bases). V shed 3 bases and J shed 8 bases, with 11 bases lying between them. This CDR3 comprises 13 residues. CDR1 is SGDLS and CDR2 is YYNGEE in the germline V gene. Written as DNA, the CDR3 is TGTGCCAGCAGCGACAGGCTGGGAGAAAAACTGTTTTTT. Translated: CASSDRLGEKLFF.

The rearrangement uses TRBV5-4 and TRBJ2-1; TRBD1 aligns across 8 bases. This CDR3 is 13 amino acids long. After removal of 4 bases from V and 8 bases from J, the junction contained 5 bases not matched to a gene. Germline CDR1 reads SGHNT; CDR2 reads YYREEE (reference sequence). The CDR3 DNA is TGTGCCAGCAGCAAAAACAGGGGGGATGAGCAGTTCTTC. It is translated as CASSKNRGDEQFF.